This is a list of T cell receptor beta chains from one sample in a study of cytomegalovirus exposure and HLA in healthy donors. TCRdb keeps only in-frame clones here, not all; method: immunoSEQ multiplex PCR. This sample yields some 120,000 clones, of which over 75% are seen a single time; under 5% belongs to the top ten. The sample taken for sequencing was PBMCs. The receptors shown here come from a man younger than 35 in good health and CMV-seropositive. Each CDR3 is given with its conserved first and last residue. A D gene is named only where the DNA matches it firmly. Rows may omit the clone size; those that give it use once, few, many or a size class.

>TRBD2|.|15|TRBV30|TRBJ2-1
CAWSAIAGVIYEQFF
TGTGCCTGGAGTGCTATAGCGGGCGTAATTTATGAGCAGTTCTTC
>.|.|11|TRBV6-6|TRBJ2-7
CARSRQDLDYF
TGTGCCAGATCAAGACAGGACCTGGATTACTTC
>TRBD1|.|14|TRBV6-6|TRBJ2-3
CASSGTGGRDTQYF
TGTGCCAGTTCCGGGACAGGGGGCCGGGATACGCAGTATTTT
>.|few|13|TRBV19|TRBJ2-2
CASSIANGGELFF
TGTGCCAGTAGTATCGCGAATGGTGGGGAGCTGTTTTTT
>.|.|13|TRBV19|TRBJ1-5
CASSMGGDQPQHF
TGTGCCAGTAGTATGGGAGGGGATCAGCCCCAGCATTTT
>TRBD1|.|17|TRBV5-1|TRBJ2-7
CASSLRIGQGDPYEQYF
TGCGCCAGCAGCTTGAGGATAGGACAGGGCGACCCCTACGAGCAGTACTTC
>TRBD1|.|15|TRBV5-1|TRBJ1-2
CASSLLDRGGNGYTF
TGCGCCAGCAGCTTATTAGACAGGGGTGGCAATGGCTACACCTTC
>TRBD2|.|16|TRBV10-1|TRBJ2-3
CASPSFKRGSSDTQYF
TGCGCCAGCCCCTCTTTCAAACGCGGGAGTTCAGATACGCAGTATTTT
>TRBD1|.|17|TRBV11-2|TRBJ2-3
CASSPGTGGRGTDTQYF
TGTGCCAGCAGCCCCGGGACAGGGGGCCGTGGCACAGATACGCAGTATTTT
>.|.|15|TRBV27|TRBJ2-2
CASSLGQLNTGELFF
TGTGCCAGCTCCTTGGGGCAGTTAAACACCGGGGAGCTGTTTTTT
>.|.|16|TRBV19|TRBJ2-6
CASSINQGTGANVLTF
TGTGCCAGTAGTATCAACCAGGGTACCGGGGCCAACGTCCTGACTTTC
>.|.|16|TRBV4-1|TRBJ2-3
CASSQVSTVGADTQYF
TGCGCCAGCAGCCAAGTATCCACAGTTGGCGCAGATACGCAGTATTTT
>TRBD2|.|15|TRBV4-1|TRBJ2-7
CASSQVPAGGYEQYF
TGCGCCAGCAGCCAAGTTCCAGCGGGGGGGTACGAGCAGTACTTC
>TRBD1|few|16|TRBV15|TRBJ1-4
CATSRDTGTGDEKLFF
TGTGCCACCAGCAGAGATACTGGCACAGGGGATGAAAAACTGTTTTTT
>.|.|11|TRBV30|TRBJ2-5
CAQGQQETQYF
TGTGCCCAGGGACAACAAGAGACCCAGTACTTC
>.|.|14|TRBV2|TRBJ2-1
CASSLGQGGNEQFF
TGTGCCAGCAGTTTAGGACAGGGAGGGAATGAGCAGTTCTTC
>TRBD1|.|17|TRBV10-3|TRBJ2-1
CAIGKGTGGSSHNEQFF
TGTGCCATCGGGAAAGGGACAGGGGGTAGTAGCCACAATGAGCAGTTCTTC
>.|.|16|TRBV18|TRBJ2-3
CASSPERGHYTDTQYF
TGTGCCAGCTCACCCGAGCGGGGACACTACACAGATACGCAGTATTTT
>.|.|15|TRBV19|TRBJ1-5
CASSIRQSSNQPQHF
TGTGCCAGTAGTATCCGACAGTCTAGCAATCAGCCCCAGCATTTT
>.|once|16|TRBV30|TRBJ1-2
CAWIPNLKRANYGYTF
TGTGCCTGGATACCGAACCTCAAACGAGCTAACTATGGCTACACCTTC
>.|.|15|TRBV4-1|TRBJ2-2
CASSRGTASTGELFF
TGCGCCAGCAGCCGCGGGACAGCCTCCACCGGGGAGCTGTTTTTT
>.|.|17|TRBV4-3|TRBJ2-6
CASSQGGSISGANVLTF
TGCGCCAGCAGCCAAGGCGGATCGATCTCTGGGGCCAACGTCCTGACTTTC
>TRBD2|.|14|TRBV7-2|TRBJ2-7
CASSPQTLAGEQYF
TGTGCCAGCAGCCCCCAGACCCTAGCGGGCGAGCAGTACTTC
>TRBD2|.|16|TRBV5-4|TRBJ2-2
CASSPKTSGSSGELFF
TGTGCCAGCAGCCCAAAGACTAGCGGGAGCTCCGGGGAGCTGTTTTTT
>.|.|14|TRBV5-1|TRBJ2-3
CASSELAATDTQYF
TGCGCCAGCAGCGAGCTAGCTGCCACAGATACGCAGTATTTT
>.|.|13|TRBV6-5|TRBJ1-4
CASSYGLGTILFF
TGTGCCAGCAGTTACGGACTAGGAACCATACTGTTTTTT
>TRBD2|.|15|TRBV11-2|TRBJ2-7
CASSFTSGLSYEQYF
TGTGCCAGCAGCTTCACTAGCGGCCTTTCCTACGAGCAGTACTTC
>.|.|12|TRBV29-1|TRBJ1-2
CSVVIGDYGYTF
TGCAGCGTTGTAATTGGAGACTATGGCTACACCTTC
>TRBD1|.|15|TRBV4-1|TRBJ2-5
CASSQEPGQGPEQYF
TGCGCCAGCAGCCAAGAGCCGGGACAGGGGCCAGAGCAGTACTTC
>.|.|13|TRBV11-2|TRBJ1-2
CASSPRTRTGYTF
TGTGCCAGCAGCCCACGGACACGGACGGGCTACACCTTC
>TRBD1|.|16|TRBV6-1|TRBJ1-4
CASSEQTGGFGEKLFF
TGTGCCAGCAGTGAGCAGACAGGGGGGTTTGGGGAAAAACTGTTTTTT
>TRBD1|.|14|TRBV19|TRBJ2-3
CASSIGQGADTQYF
TGTGCCAGTAGTATAGGACAGGGAGCAGATACGCAGTATTTT
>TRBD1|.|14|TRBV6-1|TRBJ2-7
CASRIRDRDYEQYF
TGTGCCAGCAGGATACGGGACAGGGACTACGAGCAGTACTTC
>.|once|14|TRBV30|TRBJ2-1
CAGQTLFGDNEQFF
TGTGCCGGCCAAACTCTCTTCGGGGACAATGAGCAGTTCTTC
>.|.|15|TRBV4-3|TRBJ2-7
CASSQEEAGSYEQYF
TGCGCCAGCAGCCAAGAGGAAGCGGGCTCCTACGAGCAGTACTTC
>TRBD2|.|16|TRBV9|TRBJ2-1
CASSAITTSGYNEQFF
TGTGCCAGCAGCGCTATCACGACTAGCGGCTACAATGAGCAGTTCTTC
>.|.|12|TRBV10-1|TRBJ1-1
CASSPDTGKAFF
TGCGCCAGCAGCCCTGACACGGGGAAAGCTTTCTTT
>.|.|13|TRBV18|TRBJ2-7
CASSLGQRYEQYF
TGTGCCAGCTCACTAGGACAGCGCTACGAGCAGTACTTC
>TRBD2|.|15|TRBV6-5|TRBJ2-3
CASKTSGRSWDTQYF
TGTGCCAGCAAGACTAGCGGGAGAAGTTGGGATACGCAGTATTTT
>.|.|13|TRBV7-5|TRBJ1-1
CARGGRRYTEAFF
TGTGCCAGAGGTGGGAGGAGGTACACTGAAGCTTTCTTT
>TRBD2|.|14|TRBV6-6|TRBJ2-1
CASRTSGAYNEQFF
TGTGCCAGCAGGACTAGCGGGGCTTACAATGAGCAGTTCTTC
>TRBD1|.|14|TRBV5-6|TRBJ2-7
CASTMTGPSYEQYF
TGTGCCAGCACCATGACAGGGCCTTCCTACGAGCAGTACTTC
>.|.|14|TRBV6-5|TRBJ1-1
CASSYSIPGGSTFF
TGTGCCAGCAGTTACTCGATCCCGGGGGGTTCAACTTTCTTT
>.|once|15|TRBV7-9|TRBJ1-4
CASSLGVAGGEKLFF
TGTGCCAGCAGCTTAGGCGTGGCTGGGGGGGAAAAACTGTTTTTT
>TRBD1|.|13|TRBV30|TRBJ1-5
CAWRDRARRPQHF
TGTGCCTGGAGGGACAGGGCCCGGAGGCCCCAGCATTTT
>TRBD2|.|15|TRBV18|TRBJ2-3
CASSRPTSGGDTQYF
TGTGCCAGCTCCAGGCCCACTAGCGGGGGAGATACGCAGTATTTT
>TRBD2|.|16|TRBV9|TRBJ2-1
CASSGGTSGGNNEQFF
TGTGCCAGCAGCGGGGGGACTAGCGGGGGAAACAATGAGCAGTTCTTC
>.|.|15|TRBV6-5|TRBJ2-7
CASSPDGRRAYEQYF
TGTGCCAGCAGTCCTGACGGGAGACGGGCCTACGAGCAGTACTTC
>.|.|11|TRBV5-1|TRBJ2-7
CASRAGYEQYF
TGCGCCAGCAGGGCGGGCTACGAGCAGTACTTC
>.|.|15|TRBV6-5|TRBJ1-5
CASSYSQGGDQPQHF
TGTGCCAGCAGTTACTCGCAGGGTGGGGATCAGCCCCAGCATTTT
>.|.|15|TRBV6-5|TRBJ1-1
CASSFKGQMDTEAFF
TGTGCCAGCAGTTTCAAGGGACAAATGGACACTGAAGCTTTCTTT
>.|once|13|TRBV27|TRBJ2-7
CASSLKGYYEQYF
TGTGCCAGCAGTTTAAAGGGGTACTACGAGCAGTACTTC
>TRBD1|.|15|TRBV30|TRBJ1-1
CAWSIKGGQDTEAFF
TGTGCCTGGAGTATAAAAGGGGGCCAAGACACTGAAGCTTTCTTT